The clone carrying this TCR beta chain was counted only a few times. No antigen is known for it. The data originate from a study of regulatory T cells in long-lasting Graves disease. Study observations and caveats: For persistent Graves' patients, TCR diversity was lower than for newly diagnosed ones.

Noted time point: persistent/refractory GD, antithyroid drugs over 5 years with positive TRAb. From RNA extracted from PBMCs, the TCR library was made. V lost 3 bases and J 1 base, leaving 12 bases between the germline ends. CDR1 is SGHAT and CDR2 is FQNNGV in the germline V gene. This CDR3 region has 15 residues. Both iRepertoire HTBI primers and Arm-PCR of CDR3 regions were used to build the TCR beta libraries. MiXCR was run by TCRdb on the multiplex PCR reads, yielding one entry per CDR3 protein. The repertoire includes fewer than 400,000 distinct CDR3 sequences, less than 25% of them detected once, and roughly 20% sits in the top ten.

The input for sequencing was peripheral blood mononuclear cells (PBMCs), taken when the disease was refractory, from a patient treated with antithyroid drugs. The rearrangement joins TRBV11-2 to TRBJ1-1; D possibly corresponds to TRBD1 (5 bases). This receptor was taken from a female donor with Graves disease. The CDR3 spells CASSLKTTGNTEAFF. The CDR3, as DNA: TGTGCCAGCAGCTTGAAGACTACAGGGAACACTGAAGCTTTCTTT.